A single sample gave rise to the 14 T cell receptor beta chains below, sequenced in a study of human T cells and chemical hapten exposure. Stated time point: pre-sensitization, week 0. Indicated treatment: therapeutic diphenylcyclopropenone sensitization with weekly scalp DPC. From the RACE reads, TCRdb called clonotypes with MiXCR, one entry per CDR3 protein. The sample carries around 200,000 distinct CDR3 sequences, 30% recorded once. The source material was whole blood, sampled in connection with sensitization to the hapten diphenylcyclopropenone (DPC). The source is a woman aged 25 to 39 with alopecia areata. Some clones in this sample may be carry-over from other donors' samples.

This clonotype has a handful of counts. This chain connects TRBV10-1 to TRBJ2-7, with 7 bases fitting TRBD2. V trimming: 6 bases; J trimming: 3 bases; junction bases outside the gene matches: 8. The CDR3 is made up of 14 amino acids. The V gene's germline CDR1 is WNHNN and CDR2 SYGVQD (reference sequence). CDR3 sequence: CASSPAGRVYEQYF. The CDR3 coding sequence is TGCGCCAGCAGCCCAGCGGGACGGGTCTACGAGCAGTACTTC.

The CDR3 spells CASSLPSHRDAFF. In DNA, the CDR3 is TGTGCCAGCAGTTTACCCTCCCACAGGGACGCTTTCTTT. This sequence joins TRBV28 and TRBJ1-1; TRBD1 might be the D (6 bases). The CDR3 extends over 13 amino acids. Germline V lookup: CDR1 MDHEN, CDR2 SYDVKM. Trimming took off 2 bases at V and 11 bases at J, with 15 bases between the two ends.

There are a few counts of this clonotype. This CDR3 is CSVTGQGLSEQYF. The CDR3 coding sequence is TGCAGCGTAACGGGACAGGGGTTGTCCGAGCAGTACTTC. This chain links TRBV29-1 with TRBJ2-7; 10 bases match TRBD1. Germline V gene data show CDR1 as SQVTM and CDR2 as ANQGSEA. V lost 6 bases and J lost 6; bases outside the gene matches: 8. CDR3 length: 13 amino acids.

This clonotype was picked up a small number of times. This chain's CDR3 is CASSPGTWRTNTGELFF. The CDR3 DNA sequence: TGCGCCAGCAGCCCGGGGACTTGGCGCACGAACACCGGGGAGCTGTTTTTT. The chain combines TRBV4-1 with TRBJ2-2, with TRBD2 as a possible D gene (6 bases). The V end lost 4 bases, the J end lost 0 bases, and 15 bases lay between the germline ends. Germline loops: CDR1 MGHRA, CDR2 YSYEKL. CDR3 length: 17 residues.

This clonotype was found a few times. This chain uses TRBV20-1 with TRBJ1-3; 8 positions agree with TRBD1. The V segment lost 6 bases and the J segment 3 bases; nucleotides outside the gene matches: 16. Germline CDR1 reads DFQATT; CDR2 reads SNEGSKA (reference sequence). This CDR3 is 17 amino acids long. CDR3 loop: CSAPTGTGTSGGNTIYF. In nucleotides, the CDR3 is TGCAGTGCCCCCACCGGGACAGGCACCAGTGGTGGAAACACCATATATTTT.

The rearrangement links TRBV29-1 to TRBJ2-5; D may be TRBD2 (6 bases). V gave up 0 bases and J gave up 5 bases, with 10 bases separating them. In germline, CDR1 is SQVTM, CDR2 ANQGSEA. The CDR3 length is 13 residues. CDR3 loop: CSVEDRSGETQYF. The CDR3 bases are TGCAGCGTTGAAGATCGGAGCGGGGAGACCCAGTACTTC.

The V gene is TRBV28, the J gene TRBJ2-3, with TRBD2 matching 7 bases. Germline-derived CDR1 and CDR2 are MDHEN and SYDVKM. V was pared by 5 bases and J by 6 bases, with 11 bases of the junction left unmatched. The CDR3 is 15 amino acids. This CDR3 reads CASSPPGGGLDTQYF. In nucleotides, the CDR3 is TGTGCCAGCAGTCCCCCGGGGGGAGGGTTGGATACGCAGTATTTT. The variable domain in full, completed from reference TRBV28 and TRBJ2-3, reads DVKVTQSSRYLVKRTGEKVFLECVQDMDHENMFWYRQDPGLGLRLIYFSYDVKMKEKGDIPEGYSVSREKKERFSLILESASTNQTSMYLCASSPPGGGLDTQYFGPGTRLTVL.

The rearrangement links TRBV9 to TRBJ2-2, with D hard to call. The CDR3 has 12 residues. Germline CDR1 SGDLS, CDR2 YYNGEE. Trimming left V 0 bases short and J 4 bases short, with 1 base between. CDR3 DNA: TGTGCCAGCAGCGTAGCCACCGGGGAGCTGTTTTTT. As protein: CASSVATGELFF.

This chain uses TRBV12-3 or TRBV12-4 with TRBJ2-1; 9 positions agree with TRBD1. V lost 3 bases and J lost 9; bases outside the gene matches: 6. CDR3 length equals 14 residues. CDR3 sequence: CASSFDRGLVEQFF. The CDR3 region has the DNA TGTGCCAGCAGTTTCGACAGGGGGTTGGTTGAGCAGTTCTTC.

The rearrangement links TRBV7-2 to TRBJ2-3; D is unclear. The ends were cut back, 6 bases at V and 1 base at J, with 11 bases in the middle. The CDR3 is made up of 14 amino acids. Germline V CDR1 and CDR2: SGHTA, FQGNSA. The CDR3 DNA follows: TGTGCCAGCAGGCAGTCACGGGGCACAGATACGCAGTATTTT. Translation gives CASRQSRGTDTQYF. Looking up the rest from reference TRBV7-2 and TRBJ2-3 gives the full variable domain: GAGVSQSPSNKVTEKGKDVELRCDPISGHTALYWYRQSLGQGLEFLIYFQGNSAPDKSGLPSDRFSAERTGGSVSTLTIQRTQQEDSAVYLCASRQSRGTDTQYFGPGTRLTVL.

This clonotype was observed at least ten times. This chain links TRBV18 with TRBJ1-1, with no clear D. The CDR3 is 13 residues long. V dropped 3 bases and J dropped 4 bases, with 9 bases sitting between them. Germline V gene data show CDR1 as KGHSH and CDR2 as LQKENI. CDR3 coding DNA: TGTGCCAGCTCACCCGACGAGGCCACTGAAGCTTTCTTT. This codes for CASSPDEATEAFF.

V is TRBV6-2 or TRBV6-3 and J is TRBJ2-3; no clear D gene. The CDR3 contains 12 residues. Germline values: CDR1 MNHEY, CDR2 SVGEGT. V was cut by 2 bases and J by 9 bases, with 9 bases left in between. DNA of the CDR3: TGTGCCAGCAGTTACCTCCCCAGGACGCAGTATTTT. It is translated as CASSYLPRTQYF.

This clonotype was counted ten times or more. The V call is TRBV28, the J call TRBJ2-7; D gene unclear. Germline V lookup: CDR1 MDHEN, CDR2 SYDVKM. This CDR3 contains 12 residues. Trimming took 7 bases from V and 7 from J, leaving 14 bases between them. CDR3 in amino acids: CASTTALGEQYF. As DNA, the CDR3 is TGTGCCAGCACCACCGCCTTGGGGGAGCAGTACTTC.

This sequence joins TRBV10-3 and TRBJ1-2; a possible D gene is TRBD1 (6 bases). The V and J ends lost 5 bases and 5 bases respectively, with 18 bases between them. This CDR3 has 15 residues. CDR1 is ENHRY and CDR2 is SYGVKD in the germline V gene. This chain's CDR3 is CAISIRGAGYYGYTF. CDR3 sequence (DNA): TGTGCCATCAGTATCAGGGGCGCAGGGTATTATGGCTACACCTTC.